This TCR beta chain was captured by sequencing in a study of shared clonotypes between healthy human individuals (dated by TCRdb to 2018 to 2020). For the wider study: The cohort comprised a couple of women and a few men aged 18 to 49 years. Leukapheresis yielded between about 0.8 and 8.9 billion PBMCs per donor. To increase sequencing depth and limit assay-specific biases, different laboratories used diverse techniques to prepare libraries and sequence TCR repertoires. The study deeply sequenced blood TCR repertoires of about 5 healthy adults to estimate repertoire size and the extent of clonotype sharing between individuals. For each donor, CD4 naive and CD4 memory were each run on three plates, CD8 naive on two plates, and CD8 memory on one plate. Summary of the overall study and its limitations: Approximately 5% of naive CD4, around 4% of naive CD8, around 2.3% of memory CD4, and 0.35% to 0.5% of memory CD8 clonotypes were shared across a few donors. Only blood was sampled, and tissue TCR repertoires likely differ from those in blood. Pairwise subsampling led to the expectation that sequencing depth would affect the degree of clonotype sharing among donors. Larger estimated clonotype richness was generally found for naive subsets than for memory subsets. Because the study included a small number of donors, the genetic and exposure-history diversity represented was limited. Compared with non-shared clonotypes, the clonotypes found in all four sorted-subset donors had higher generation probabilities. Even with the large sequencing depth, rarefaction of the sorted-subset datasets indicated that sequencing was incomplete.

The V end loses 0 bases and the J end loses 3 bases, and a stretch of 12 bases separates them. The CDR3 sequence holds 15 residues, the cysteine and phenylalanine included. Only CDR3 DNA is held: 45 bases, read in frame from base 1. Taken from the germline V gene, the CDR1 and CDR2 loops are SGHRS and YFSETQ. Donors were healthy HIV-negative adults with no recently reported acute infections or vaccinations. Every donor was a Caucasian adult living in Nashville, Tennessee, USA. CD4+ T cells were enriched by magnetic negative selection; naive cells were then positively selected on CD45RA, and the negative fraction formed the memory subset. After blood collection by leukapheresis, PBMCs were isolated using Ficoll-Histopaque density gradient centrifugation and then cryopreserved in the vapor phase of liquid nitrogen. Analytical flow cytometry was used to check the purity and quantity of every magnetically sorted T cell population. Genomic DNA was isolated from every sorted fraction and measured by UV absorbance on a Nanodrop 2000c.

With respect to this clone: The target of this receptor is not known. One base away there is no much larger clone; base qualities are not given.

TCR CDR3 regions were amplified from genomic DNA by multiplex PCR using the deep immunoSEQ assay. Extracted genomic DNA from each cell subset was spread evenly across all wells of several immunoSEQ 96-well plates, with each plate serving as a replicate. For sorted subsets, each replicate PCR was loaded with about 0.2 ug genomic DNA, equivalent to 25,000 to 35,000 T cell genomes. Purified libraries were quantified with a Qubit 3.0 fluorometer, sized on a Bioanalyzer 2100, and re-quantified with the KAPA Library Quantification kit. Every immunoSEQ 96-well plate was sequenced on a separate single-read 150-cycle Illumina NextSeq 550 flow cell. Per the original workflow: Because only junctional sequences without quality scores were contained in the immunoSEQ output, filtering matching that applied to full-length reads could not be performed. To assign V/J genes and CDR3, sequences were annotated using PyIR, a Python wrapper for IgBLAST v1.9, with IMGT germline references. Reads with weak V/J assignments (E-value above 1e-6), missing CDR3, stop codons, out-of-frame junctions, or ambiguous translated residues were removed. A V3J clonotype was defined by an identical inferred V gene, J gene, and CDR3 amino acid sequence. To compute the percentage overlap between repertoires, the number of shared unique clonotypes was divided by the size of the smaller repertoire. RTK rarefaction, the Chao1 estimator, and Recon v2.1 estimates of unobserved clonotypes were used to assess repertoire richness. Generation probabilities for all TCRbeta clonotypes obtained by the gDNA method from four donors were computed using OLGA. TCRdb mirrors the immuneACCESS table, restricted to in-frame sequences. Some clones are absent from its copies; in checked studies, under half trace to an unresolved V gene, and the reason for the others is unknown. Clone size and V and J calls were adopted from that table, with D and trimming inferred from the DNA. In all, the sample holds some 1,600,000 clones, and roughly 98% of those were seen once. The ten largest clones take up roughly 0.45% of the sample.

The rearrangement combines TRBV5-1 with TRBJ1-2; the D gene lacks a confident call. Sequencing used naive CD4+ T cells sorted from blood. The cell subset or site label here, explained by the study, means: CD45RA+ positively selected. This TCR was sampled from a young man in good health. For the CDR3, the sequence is CASSLAPSPDYGYTF. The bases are TGCGCCAGCAGCTTGGCCCCTTCGCCGGACTATGGCTACACCTTC. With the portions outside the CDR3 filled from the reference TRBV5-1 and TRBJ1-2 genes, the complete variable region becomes KAGVTQTPRYLIKTRGQQVTLSCSPISGHRSVSWYQQTPGQGLQFLFEYFSETQRNKGNFPGRFSGRQFSNSRSEMNVSTLELGDSALYLCASSLAPSPDYGYTFGSGTRLTVV.